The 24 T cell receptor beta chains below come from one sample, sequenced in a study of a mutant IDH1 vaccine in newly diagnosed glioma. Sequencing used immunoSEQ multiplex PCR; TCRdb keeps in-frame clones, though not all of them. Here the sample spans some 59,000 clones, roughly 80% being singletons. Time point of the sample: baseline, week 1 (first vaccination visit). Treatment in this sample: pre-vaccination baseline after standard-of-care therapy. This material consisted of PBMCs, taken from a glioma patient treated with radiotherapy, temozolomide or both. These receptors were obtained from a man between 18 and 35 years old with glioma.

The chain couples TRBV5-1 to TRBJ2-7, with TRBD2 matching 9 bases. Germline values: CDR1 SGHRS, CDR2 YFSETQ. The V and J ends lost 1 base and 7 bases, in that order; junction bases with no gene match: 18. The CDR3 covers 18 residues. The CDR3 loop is CASSLPAGASGNLGEQYF. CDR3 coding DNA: TGCGCCAGCAGCTTGCCGGCGGGGGCTAGCGGGAACCTGGGGGAGCAGTACTTC.

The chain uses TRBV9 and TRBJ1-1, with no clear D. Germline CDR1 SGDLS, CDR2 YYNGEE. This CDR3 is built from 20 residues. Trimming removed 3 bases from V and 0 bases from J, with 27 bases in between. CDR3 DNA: TGTGCCAGCAGCGGGTCTCCAAGTGACAAACCATTACCTATGAACACTGAAGCTTTCTTT. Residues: CASSGSPSDKPLPMNTEAFF.

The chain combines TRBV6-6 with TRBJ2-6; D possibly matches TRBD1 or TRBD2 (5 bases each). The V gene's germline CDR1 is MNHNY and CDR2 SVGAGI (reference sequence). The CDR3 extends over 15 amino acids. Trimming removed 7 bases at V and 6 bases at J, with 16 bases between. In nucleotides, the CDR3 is TGTGCCAGCACCAACGGGGCAGGGCAGGCCAACGTCCTGACTTTC. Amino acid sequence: CASTNGAGQANVLTF.

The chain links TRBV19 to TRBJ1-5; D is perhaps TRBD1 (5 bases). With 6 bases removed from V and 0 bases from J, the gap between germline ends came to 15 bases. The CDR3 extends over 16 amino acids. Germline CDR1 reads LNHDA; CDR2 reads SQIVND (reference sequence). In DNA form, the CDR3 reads TGTGCCAGTAGCCCCAGGGCAGTGTATAGCAATCAGCCCCAGCATTTT. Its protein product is CASSPRAVYSNQPQHF.

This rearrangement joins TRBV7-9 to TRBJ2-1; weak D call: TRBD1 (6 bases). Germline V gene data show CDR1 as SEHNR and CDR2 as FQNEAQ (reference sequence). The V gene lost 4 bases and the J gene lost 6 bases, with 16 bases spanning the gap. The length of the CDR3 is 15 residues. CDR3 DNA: TGTGCCAGCAGCTCAACAGGGTTTGCGTCCAATGAGCAGTTCTTC. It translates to CASSSTGFASNEQFF. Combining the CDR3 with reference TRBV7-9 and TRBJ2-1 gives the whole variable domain DTGVSQNPRHKITKRGQNVTFRCDPISEHNRLYWYRQTLGQGPEFLTYFQNEAQLEKSRLLSDRFSAERPKGSFSTLEIQRTEQGDSAMYLCASSSTGFASNEQFFGPGTRLTVL.

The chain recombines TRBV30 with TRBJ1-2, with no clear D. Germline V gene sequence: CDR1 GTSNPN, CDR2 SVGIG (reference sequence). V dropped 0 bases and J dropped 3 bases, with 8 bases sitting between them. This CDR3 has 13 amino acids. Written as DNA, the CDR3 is TGTGCCTGGAGTGTAGGGTGGGACTATGGCTACACCTTC. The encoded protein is CAWSVGWDYGYTF.

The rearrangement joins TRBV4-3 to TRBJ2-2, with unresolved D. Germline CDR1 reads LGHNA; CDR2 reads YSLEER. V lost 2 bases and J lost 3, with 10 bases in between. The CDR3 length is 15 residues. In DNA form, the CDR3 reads TGCGCCAGCAGCCAATCGAACGGTTACACCGGGGAGCTGTTTTTT. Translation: CASSQSNGYTGELFF.

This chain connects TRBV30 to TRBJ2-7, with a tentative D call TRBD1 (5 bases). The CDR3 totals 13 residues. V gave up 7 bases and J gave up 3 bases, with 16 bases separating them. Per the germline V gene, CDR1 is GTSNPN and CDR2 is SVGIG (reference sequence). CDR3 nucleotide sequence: TGTGCCTCCAATTCAGGACACCTCTACGAGCAGTACTTC. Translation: CASNSGHLYEQYF.

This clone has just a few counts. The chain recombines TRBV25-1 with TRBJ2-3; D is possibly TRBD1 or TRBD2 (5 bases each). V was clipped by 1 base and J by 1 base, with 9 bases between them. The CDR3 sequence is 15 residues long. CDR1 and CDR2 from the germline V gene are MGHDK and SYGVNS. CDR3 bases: TGTGCCAGCAGTGAATGGGGACGGGGCACAGATACGCAGTATTTT. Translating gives CASSEWGRGTDTQYF.

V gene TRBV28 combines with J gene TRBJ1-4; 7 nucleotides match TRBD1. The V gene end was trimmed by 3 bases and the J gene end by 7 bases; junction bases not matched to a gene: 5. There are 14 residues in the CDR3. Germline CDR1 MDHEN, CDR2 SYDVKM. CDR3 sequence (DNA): TGTGCCAGCAGTTTGTGGGACAGCTTTGAAAAACTGTTTTTT. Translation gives CASSLWDSFEKLFF.

The CDR3 DNA reads TGTGCTAGTGGTTTGGTAGGGACATCTCTTCCAGAGACCCAGTACTTC. It translates to CASGLVGTSLPETQYF. The V and J genes are TRBV12-5 and TRBJ2-5; tentative D call: TRBD1 (6 bases). V was pared by 0 bases and J by 4 bases, with 15 bases between. Germline CDR1 LGHNT, CDR2 FRNRAP. The CDR3 contains 16 residues.

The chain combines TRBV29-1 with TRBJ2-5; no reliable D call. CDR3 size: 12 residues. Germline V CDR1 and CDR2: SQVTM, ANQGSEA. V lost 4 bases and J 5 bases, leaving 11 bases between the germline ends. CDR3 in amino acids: CSVAGTGETQYF. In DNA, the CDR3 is TGCAGCGTTGCGGGTACTGGGGAGACCCAGTACTTC.

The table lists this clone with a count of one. CDR3 region: CASSYSKWQGEQYF. The DNA for the CDR3 is TGTGCCAGCAGTTACTCGAAATGGCAGGGCGAGCAGTACTTC. The rearrangement joins TRBV6-5 to TRBJ2-7; D is perhaps TRBD1 (5 bases). This CDR3 spans 14 amino acids. Looked up from germline, CDR1 is MNHEY and CDR2 is SVGAGI. Trimming removed 0 bases at V and 6 bases at J, with 12 bases between.

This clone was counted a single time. In DNA form, the CDR3 reads TGCGCCAGCAGCTCGGTTACCAACGCAAATGTCTATGGCTACACCTTC. It is translated as CASSSVTNANVYGYTF. The V and J genes are TRBV4-3 and TRBJ1-2, with D unresolved. The germline gives CDR1 LGHNA, CDR2 YSLEER. CDR3 size: 16 residues. Trimming shortened V by 5 bases and J by 4 bases, and 20 bases separated the two germline ends.

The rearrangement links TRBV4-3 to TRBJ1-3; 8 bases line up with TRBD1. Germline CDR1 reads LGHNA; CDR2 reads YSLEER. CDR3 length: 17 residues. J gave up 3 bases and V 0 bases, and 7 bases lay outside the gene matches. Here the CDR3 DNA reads TGCGCCAGCAGCCAAGATCGAGCCACAGGGGGTGGAAACACCATATATTTT. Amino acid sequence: CASSQDRATGGGNTIYF.

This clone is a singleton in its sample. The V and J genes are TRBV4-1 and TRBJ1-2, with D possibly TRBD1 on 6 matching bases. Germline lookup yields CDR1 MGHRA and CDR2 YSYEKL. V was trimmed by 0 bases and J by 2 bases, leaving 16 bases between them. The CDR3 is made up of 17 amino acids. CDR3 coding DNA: TGCGCCAGCAGCCAAGATCCGGGACAAGGACCAAACTATGGCTACACCTTC. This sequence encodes CASSQDPGQGPNYGYTF.

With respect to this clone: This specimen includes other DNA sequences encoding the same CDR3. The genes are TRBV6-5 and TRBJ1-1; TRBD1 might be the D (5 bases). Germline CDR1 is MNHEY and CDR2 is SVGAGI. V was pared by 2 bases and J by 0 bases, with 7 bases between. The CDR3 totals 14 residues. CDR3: CASSYGGVNTEAFF. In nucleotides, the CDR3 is TGTGCCAGCAGTTACGGGGGAGTGAACACTGAAGCTTTCTTT.

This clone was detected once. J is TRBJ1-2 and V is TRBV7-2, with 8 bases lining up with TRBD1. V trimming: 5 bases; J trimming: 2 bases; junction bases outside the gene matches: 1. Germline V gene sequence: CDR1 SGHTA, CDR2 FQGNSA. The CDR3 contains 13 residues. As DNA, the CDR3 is TGTGCCAGCAGCCGACAGGGGAACTATGGCTACACCTTC. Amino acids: CASSRQGNYGYTF.

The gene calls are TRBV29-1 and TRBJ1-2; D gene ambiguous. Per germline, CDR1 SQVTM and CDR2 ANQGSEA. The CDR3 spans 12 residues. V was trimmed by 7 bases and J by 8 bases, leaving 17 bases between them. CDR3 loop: CSADLRAWGYTF. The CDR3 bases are TGCAGCGCCGACTTAAGGGCGTGGGGCTACACCTTC.

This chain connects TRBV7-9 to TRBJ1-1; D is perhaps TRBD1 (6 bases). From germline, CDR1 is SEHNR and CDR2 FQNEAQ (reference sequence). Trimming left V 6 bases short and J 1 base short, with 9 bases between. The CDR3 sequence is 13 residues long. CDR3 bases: TGTGCCAGCAGTTCGACAGGGAACACTGAAGCTTTCTTT. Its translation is CASSSTGNTEAFF. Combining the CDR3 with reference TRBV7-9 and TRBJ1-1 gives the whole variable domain DTGVSQNPRHKITKRGQNVTFRCDPISEHNRLYWYRQTLGQGPEFLTYFQNEAQLEKSRLLSDRFSAERPKGSFSTLEIQRTEQGDSAMYLCASSSTGNTEAFFGQGTRLTVV.

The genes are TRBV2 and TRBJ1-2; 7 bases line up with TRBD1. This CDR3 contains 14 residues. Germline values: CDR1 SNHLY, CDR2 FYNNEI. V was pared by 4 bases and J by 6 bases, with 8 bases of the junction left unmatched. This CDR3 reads CASSVLKTGHGYTF. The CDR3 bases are TGTGCCAGCAGTGTATTGAAGACAGGGCATGGCTACACCTTC.

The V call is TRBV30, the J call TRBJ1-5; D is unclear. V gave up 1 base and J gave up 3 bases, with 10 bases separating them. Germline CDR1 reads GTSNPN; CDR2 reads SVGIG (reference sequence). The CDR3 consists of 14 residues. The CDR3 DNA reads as TGTGCCTGGAGTGGGGCCAGATTCAATCAGCCCCAGCATTTT. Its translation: CAWSGARFNQPQHF.

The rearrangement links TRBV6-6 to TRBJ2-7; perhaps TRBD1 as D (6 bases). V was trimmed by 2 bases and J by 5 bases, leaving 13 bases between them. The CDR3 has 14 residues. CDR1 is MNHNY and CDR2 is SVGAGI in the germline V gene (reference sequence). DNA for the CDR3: TGTGCCAGCAGTTACCCGCAGGGGTCCCACGAGCAGTACTTC. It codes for CASSYPQGSHEQYF.

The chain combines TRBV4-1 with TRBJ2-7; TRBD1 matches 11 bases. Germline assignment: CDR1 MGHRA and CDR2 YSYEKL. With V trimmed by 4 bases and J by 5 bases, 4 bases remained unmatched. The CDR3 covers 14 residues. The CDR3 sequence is CASSPWTGGNEQYF. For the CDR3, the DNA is TGCGCCAGCAGCCCCTGGACAGGGGGCAACGAGCAGTACTTC.